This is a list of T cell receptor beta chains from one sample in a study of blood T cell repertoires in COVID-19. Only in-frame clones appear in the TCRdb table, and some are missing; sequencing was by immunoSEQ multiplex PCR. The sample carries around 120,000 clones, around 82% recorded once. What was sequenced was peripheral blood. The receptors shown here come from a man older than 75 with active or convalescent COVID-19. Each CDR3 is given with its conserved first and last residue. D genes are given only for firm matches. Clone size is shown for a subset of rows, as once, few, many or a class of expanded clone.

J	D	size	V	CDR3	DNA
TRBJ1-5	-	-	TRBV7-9	CASSLQGGQPQHF	TGTGCCAGCAGCTTACAGGGTGGGCAGCCCCAGCATTTT
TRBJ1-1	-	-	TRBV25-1	CASRDLDRNTEAFF	TGTGCCAGCAGGGACCTGGACAGGAACACTGAAGCTTTCTTT
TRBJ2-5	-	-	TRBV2	CASSEQGRETQYF	TGTGCCAGCAGTGAACAGGGGAGAGAGACCCAGTACTTC
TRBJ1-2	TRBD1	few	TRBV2	CASSPLTGAVSGYTF	TGTGCCAGCAGTCCACTGACAGGGGCAGTGAGTGGCTACACCTTC
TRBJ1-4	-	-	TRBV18	CASSTDRPRGKLFF	TGTGCCAGCTCGACCGACAGGCCAAGGGGAAAACTGTTTTTT
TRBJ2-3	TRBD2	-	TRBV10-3	CAISSGGTDTQYF	TGTGCCATCAGCTCGGGGGGGACAGATACGCAGTATTTT
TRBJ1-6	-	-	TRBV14	CASSQQMTGNSPLHF	TGTGCCAGCAGCCAACAAATGACGGGGAATTCACCCCTCCACTTT
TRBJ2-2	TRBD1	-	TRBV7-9	CASRTGIGELFF	TGTGCCAGCAGGACAGGGATCGGGGAGCTGTTTTTT
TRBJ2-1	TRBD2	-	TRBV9	CASSASRLAGGQFGEQFF	TGTGCCAGCAGCGCGAGCCGACTAGCGGGGGGGCAATTCGGTGAGCAGTTCTTC
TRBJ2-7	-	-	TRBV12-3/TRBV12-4	CASSPGTNERYF	TGTGCCAGCAGTCCAGGGACAAATGAGAGGTACTTC
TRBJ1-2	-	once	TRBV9	CASSVGAGAGYGYTF	TGTGCCAGCAGCGTAGGGGCAGGGGCCGGCTATGGCTACACCTTC